Shown below are 21 T cell receptor beta chains from a single sample sequenced in a study of control samples from healthy donors and cancer patients. The protocol was immunoSEQ multiplex PCR, while the TCRdb copy is restricted to in-frame clones and leaves out a portion. The data show about 7,400 clones, 82% seen once. The specimen sequenced was PBMCs. All receptors derive from a man between 65 and 85 years old with lung cancer.

J is TRBJ2-1 and V is TRBV9, with 11 bases fitting TRBD2. This CDR3 comprises 15 residues. Trimming at V came to 4 bases and at J to 5 bases, leaving 5 bases not matched to a gene. The germline V gene encodes CDR1 SGDLS and CDR2 YYNGEE. The CDR3 spells CASSPPSGRNNEQFF. The CDR3 DNA follows: TGTGCCAGCAGCCCCCCTAGCGGGAGGAACAATGAGCAGTTCTTC.

This clone was recorded a few times. The chain couples TRBV7-2 to TRBJ2-6, with D uncertain. The V end was cut by 11 bases, the J end by 0 bases, with 8 bases between. This CDR3 comprises 13 residues. In germline, CDR1 is SGHTA, CDR2 FQGNSA. CDR3 bases: TGTGCCGCTGGCGGCTCTGGGGCCAACGTCCTGACTTTC. This sequence encodes CAAGGSGANVLTF. Supplemented by reference TRBV7-2 and TRBJ2-6, the full variable domain reads GAGVSQSPSNKVTEKGKDVELRCDPISGHTALYWYRQSLGQGLEFLIYFQGNSAPDKSGLPSDRFSAERTGGSVSTLTIQRTQQEDSAVYLCAAGGSGANVLTFGAGSRLTVL.

V usage is TRBV7-2 and J usage is TRBJ1-2; 7 bases are shared with TRBD1. CDR3 length equals 15 residues. V was clipped by 1 base and J by 2 bases; unmatched bases: 4. Germline V gene lookup returns CDR1 SGHTA and CDR2 FQGNSA. Here the CDR3 reads CASSLVGGGNYGYTF. CDR3 in DNA: TGTGCCAGCAGCTTAGTAGGGGGCGGGAACTATGGCTACACCTTC.

For this clone: At one boundary the junction diverges from the germline segment, which might be a read error. This rearrangement joins TRBV15 to TRBJ2-7; D remains unclear. The CDR3 consists of 13 residues. Germline lookup yields CDR1 LNHNV and CDR2 YYDKDF (reference sequence). CDR3 nucleotide sequence: TGTGCCACCAGCAGAGATCGCGAGCCCGAGCTTAATTTC. This encodes CATSRDREPELNF.

The rearrangement uses TRBV5-5 and TRBJ2-1; D not certain. The CDR3 spans 15 residues. The germline V and J ends were trimmed by 2 bases and 1 base, with 10 bases remaining between them. Germline V gene sequence: CDR1 SGHKS, CDR2 YYEKEE (reference sequence). In DNA, the CDR3 is TGTGCCAGCAGCTTCCGCCCCATTTCCTACAATGAGCAGTTCTTC. Residues: CASSFRPISYNEQFF. Looking up the rest from reference TRBV5-5 and TRBJ2-1 gives the full variable domain: DAGVTQSPTHLIKTRGQQVTLRCSPISGHKSVSWYQQVLGQGPQFIFQYYEKEERGRGNFPDRFSARQFPNYSSELNVNALLLGDSALYLCASSFRPISYNEQFFGPGTRLTVL.

The chain uses TRBV4-3 and TRBJ2-7; D is ambiguous. The CDR3 is 15 residues long. Between the trimmed V and J ends, which lost 0 bases and 7 bases, there was a span of 16 bases. Germline-derived CDR1 and CDR2 are LGHNA and YSLEER. CDR3 in amino acids: CASSQDGNSLGEQYF. The CDR3 DNA reads as TGCGCCAGCAGCCAAGATGGGAACAGCCTTGGTGAGCAGTACTTC.

This clone was observed once. V and J are TRBV28 and TRBJ2-7, with 9 bases aligning to TRBD1. The trim removed 2 bases at V and 3 bases at J, leaving 5 bases unmatched. This CDR3 comprises 15 residues. Germline CDR1 and CDR2: MDHEN and SYDVKM. The CDR3: CASSLATGGLYEQYF. DNA for the CDR3: TGTGCCAGCAGTTTAGCAACAGGGGGCCTCTACGAGCAGTACTTC.

CDR3 coding DNA: TGTGCCAGCAGCTACCTAGGGAATGAGCAGTTCTTC. Amino acid sequence: CASSYLGNEQFF. The genes are TRBV7-2 and TRBJ2-1; D is uncertain. V gave up 4 bases and J gave up 7 bases, with 8 bases separating them. Germline CDR1 is SGHTA and CDR2 is FQGNSA. The CDR3 is 12 amino acids.

As DNA, the CDR3 is TGCGCCAGCAGCCAAGCTTTATCAGGGTACAATGAGCAGTTCTTC. Its translation: CASSQALSGYNEQFF. V usage is TRBV4-1 and J usage is TRBJ2-1, with D maybe TRBD1 (5 bases). V was cut by 1 base and J by 4 bases, with 11 bases left in between. The length of the CDR3 is 15 residues. Germline CDR1 MGHRA, CDR2 YSYEKL.

The chain joins TRBV6-5 to TRBJ1-5, with a possible D match to TRBD1 (5 bases). This CDR3 has 15 amino acids. The ends were cut back, 6 bases at V and 1 base at J, with 13 bases in the middle. The germline V gene encodes CDR1 MNHEY and CDR2 SVGAGI. CDR3 loop: CASSPGFQSNQPQHF. For the CDR3, the DNA is TGTGCCAGCAGCCCAGGGTTCCAGAGCAATCAGCCCCAGCATTTT.

This chain links TRBV5-5 with TRBJ2-1, with D perhaps matching TRBD2 (6 bases). The germline V gene encodes CDR1 SGHKS and CDR2 YYEKEE (reference sequence). V lost 3 bases and J 0 bases, leaving 10 bases between the germline ends. The CDR3 covers 15 residues. The CDR3 reads CASSSVTSSYNEQFF. CDR3 bases: TGTGCCAGCAGCTCTGTGACTAGCTCCTACAATGAGCAGTTCTTC. Full variable domain (missing parts from reference TRBV5-5 and TRBJ2-1): DAGVTQSPTHLIKTRGQQVTLRCSPISGHKSVSWYQQVLGQGPQFIFQYYEKEERGRGNFPDRFSARQFPNYSSELNVNALLLGDSALYLCASSSVTSSYNEQFFGPGTRLTVL.

The CDR3 is CASSENSAYEQYF. The CDR3 DNA follows: TGCGCCAGCAGTGAAAACAGCGCCTACGAGCAGTACTTC. This sequence joins TRBV10-1 and TRBJ2-7; D unclear. The CDR3 consists of 13 residues. The germline gives CDR1 WNHNN, CDR2 SYGVQD (reference sequence). V dropped 3 bases and J dropped 2 bases, with 8 bases sitting between them.

In this sample, this clone is large (0.1 to 1%). V usage is TRBV4-3 and J usage is TRBJ2-3, with no clear D. The CDR3 totals 13 residues. Trimming took off 0 bases at V and 3 bases at J, with 4 bases between the two ends. CDR1 is LGHNA and CDR2 is YSLEER in the germline V gene. CDR3 sequence: CASSQEMTDTQYF. The CDR3 DNA is TGCGCCAGCAGCCAAGAAATGACAGATACGCAGTATTTT.

CDR3 nucleotide sequence: TGTGCCAGCAGCTTAGGAGCTGCCGCGGGATTCACAGATACGCAGTATTTT. Translation: CASSLGAAAGFTDTQYF. The J gene is TRBJ2-3, the V gene TRBV11-2; a weak D match, TRBD2 (6 bases). The V end lost 1 base, the J end lost 2 bases, and 16 bases lay between the germline ends. CDR3 size: 17 residues. The germline gives CDR1 SGHAT, CDR2 FQNNGV.

The chain uses TRBV10-2 and TRBJ1-5; D gene ambiguous. Between the trimmed V and J ends, which lost 8 bases and 7 bases, there was a span of 15 bases. Germline V CDR1 and CDR2: WSHSY, SAAADI. This CDR3 has 13 amino acids. The CDR3 DNA sequence: TGCGCCAGCGGACCAGGACGGGGACAGCCCCAGCATTTT. It codes for CASGPGRGQPQHF.

The rearrangement joins TRBV30 to TRBJ1-2; D may be TRBD1 (5 bases). Trimming left V 2 bases short and J 7 bases short, with 20 bases between. This CDR3 region has 15 residues. The germline V gene encodes CDR1 GTSNPN and CDR2 SVGIG (reference sequence). The CDR3 nucleotides are TGTGCCTGGAGTAAACCGGACACCCGGTCGGCTGGCTACACCTTC. Translated: CAWSKPDTRSAGYTF.

The sample holds a few counts of this clone. The gene calls are TRBV4-3 and TRBJ1-3, with D unresolved. This CDR3 contains 13 residues. CDR1 is LGHNA, CDR2 YSLEER, per germline. V was cut by 1 base and J by 4 bases, with 5 bases left in between. CDR3 DNA sequence: TGCGCCAGCAGCCAAGCGGGGGGAAACACCATATATTTT. Translating it yields CASSQAGGNTIYF.

The rearrangement links TRBV18 to TRBJ2-1; D is possibly TRBD2 (5 bases). The germline gives CDR1 KGHSH, CDR2 LQKENI. With 6 bases removed from V and 9 bases from J, the gap between germline ends came to 12 bases. The CDR3 covers 12 residues. CDR3 coding DNA: TGTGCCAGCTCCAAACTAGTGGGTGAGCAGTTCTTC. The encoded protein is CASSKLVGEQFF.

This clone has only one observation. The chain is built from TRBV10-2 and TRBJ2-3; 8 nucleotides align to TRBD1. V was clipped by 9 bases and J by 0 bases; unmatched bases: 2. This CDR3 region has 13 residues. Per germline, CDR1 WSHSY and CDR2 SAAADI. The CDR3 coding sequence is TGCGCCAGTACAGGGGGGAGCACAGATACGCAGTATTTT. This sequence encodes CASTGGSTDTQYF.

This rearrangement joins TRBV2 to TRBJ2-5, with D perhaps given as TRBD1 or TRBD2 (5 bases each). This CDR3 region has 11 residues. V lost 7 bases and J 5 bases, leaving 8 bases between the germline ends. Germline V gives CDR1 SNHLY, CDR2 FYNNEI. The CDR3 DNA follows: TGTGCCAGCAACGAGGGGGAGACCCAGTACTTC. Translated: CASNEGETQYF.

This clone is classed as hyperexpanded. The genes are TRBV7-8 and TRBJ2-7, with D tentatively TRBD2 (6 bases). The CDR3 loop spans 14 amino acids. Trimming pared 0 bases from V and 5 bases from J, leaving 11 bases between. Germline V gives CDR1 SGHVS, CDR2 FQNEAQ. The CDR3 loop reads CASSLAGGQDEQYF. DNA for the CDR3: TGTGCCAGCAGCTTAGCGGGAGGCCAGGACGAGCAGTACTTC.